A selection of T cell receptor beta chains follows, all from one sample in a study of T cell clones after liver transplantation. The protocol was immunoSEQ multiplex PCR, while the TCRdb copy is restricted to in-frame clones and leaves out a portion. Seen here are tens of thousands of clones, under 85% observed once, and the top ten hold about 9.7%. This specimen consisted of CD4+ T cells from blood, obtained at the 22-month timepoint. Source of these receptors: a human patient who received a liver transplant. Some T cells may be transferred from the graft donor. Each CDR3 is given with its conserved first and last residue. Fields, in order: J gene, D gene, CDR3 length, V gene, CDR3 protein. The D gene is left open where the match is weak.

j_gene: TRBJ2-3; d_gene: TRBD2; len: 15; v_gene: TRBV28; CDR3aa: CASSEQRGGRDTQYF
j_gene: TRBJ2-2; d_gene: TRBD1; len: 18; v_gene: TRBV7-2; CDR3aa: CASSLDNSAGGRTGELFF
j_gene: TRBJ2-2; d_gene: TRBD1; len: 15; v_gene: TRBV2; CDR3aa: CASSFSGTDTGELFF
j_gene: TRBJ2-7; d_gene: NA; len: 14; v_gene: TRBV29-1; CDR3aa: CSVVGERTFDEQYF
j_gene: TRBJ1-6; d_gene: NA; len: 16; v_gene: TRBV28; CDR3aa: CASSPWSRGLRAPLHF
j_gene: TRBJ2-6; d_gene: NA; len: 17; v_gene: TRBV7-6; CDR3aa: CASSRHGGETGANVLTF
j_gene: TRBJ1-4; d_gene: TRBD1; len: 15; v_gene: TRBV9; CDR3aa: CASSVAGGGNEKLFF
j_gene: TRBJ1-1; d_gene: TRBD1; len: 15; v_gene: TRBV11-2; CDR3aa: CASSLLTGEFTEAFF
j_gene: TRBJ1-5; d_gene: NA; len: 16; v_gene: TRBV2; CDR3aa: CASRWGSGGVTQPQHF
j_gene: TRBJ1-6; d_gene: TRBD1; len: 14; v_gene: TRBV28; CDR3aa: CASSLGQGSSPLHF
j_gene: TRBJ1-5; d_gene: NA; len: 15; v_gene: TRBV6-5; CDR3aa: CASSLTGPSNQPQHF
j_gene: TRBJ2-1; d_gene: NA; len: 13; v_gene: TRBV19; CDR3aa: CASSFWVDDEQFF
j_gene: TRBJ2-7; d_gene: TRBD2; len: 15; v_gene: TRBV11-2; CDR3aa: CASSQLAGGPDEQYF
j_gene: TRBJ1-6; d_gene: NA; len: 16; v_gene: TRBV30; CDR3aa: CAWSAGGVSYNSPLHF
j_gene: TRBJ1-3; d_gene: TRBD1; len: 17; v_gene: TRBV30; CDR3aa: CAWRDRGAPYSGNTIYF